The present entry profiles one TCR beta chain with its context. What it recognizes is unknown. CDR3 size: 15 residues. Trimming removed 1 base at V and 8 bases at J, with 14 bases between. The V gene's germline CDR1 is KGHSH and CDR2 LQKENI. Separate from the approximately 720-subject first cohort, the approximately 120-subject validation cohort was the one that the donors belonged to. This sample stems from a study of cytomegalovirus exposure and HLA in healthy donors. General study results and limits: The authors enumerated some 170 TCR beta chains as linked to cytomegalovirus. TCR sequences were mostly rare, though some public TCRs occurred in many donors.

The table came from immunoSEQ multiplex PCR; TCRdb's copy has only in-frame clones and leaves some out. The sample holds about 110,000 clones, about 94% seen once. Sequenced: PBMCs. This chain uses TRBV18 with TRBJ1-4; the D gene is possibly TRBD1 (5 bases). The source of this sequence is a woman aged 18-35 years in good health and CMV-seronegative. CDR3 amino acids: CASSPRRRGGEKLFF. In DNA, the CDR3 is TGTGCCAGCTCACCACGACGGAGGGGTGGGGAAAAACTGTTTTTT.